One and the same sample provided the 6 T cell receptor beta chains below, sequenced in a study of T cells in localized non-small cell lung cancer. Only in-frame clones appear in the TCRdb table, and some are missing; sequencing was by immunoSEQ multiplex PCR. The table lists tens of thousands of clones, 85% to 90% of them singletons. The sequences come from peripheral blood, collected before any cancer treatment. These receptors originate from a woman aged 35-70 years with stage I squamous cell lung carcinoma.

CDR3 nucleotide sequence: TGCGCCAGCAGGCCCAGCGGTGGGACAGGCGAGCAGTACTTC. Encoded protein: CASRPSGGTGEQYF. This chain connects TRBV10-1 to TRBJ2-7; 8 positions agree with TRBD1. V shed 6 bases and J 6 bases; nucleotides not matched to a gene: 10. The CDR3 has 14 residues. CDR1 is WNHNN and CDR2 is SYGVQD in the germline V gene (reference sequence).

The rearrangement uses TRBV6-6 and TRBJ1-2; possible D gene TRBD1, 5 bases. CDR1 and CDR2 from the germline V gene are MNHNY and SVGAGI (reference sequence). The CDR3 has 14 residues. V was cut by 5 bases and J by 4 bases, with 14 bases left in between. The CDR3 loop is CASSTGQGRYGYTF. The CDR3 DNA follows: TGTGCCAGCAGTACCGGTCAGGGCCGCTATGGCTACACCTTC.

The rearrangement uses TRBV5-4 and TRBJ2-2, with TRBD2 matching over 8 bases. CDR3 length: 16 amino acids. V was clipped by 3 bases and J by 3 bases; unmatched bases: 7. Germline CDR1 and CDR2: SGHNT and YYREEE (reference sequence). CDR3 nucleotide sequence: TGTGCCAGCAGCTCCGGGCGGGGGGAGGACACCGGGGAGCTGTTTTTT. It is translated as CASSSGRGEDTGELFF.

This clone was counted a few times. V gene TRBV7-6 combines with J gene TRBJ2-7; 10 bases are shared with TRBD1. The CDR3 covers 14 residues. V dropped 5 bases and J dropped 5; count of bases not matched to a gene: 6. Germline CDR1 SGHVS, CDR2 FNYEAQ. CDR3 nucleotides: TGTGCCAGCAGCCCGGGACAGGGGTTCGACGAGCAGTACTTC. Amino acid sequence: CASSPGQGFDEQYF.

Only a few counts were recorded for this clone. The rearrangement joins TRBV2 to TRBJ1-5, with D unresolved. Germline CDR1 SNHLY, CDR2 FYNNEI. The V gene lost 7 bases and the J gene lost 1 base, with 11 bases spanning the gap. This CDR3 is built from 14 residues. The CDR3 here is CASNTGGSNQPQHF. DNA of the CDR3: TGTGCCAGCAATACGGGCGGGAGCAATCAGCCCCAGCATTTT.

V is TRBV15 and J is TRBJ1-1; a possible D gene is TRBD1 (6 bases). CDR3 length: 12 residues. The ends were cut back, 5 bases at V and 5 bases at J, with 9 bases in the middle. Germline CDR1 and CDR2: LNHNV and YYDKDF (reference sequence). This CDR3 is CATSPDRTEAFF. As DNA, the CDR3 is TGTGCCACCAGCCCCGACAGGACTGAAGCTTTCTTT.